The 17 T cell receptor delta chains presented below share a single source sample, sequenced in a study of gamma-delta T cells after stem cell transplantation. TCRdb used CATT to re-call clones from the RT-PCR reads. This sample has thousands of delta-chain clones, with less than 30% found just once. The sample consisted of gamma-delta T cells. These receptors all stem from a human donor. It is not recorded whose cells these are; they may come from a transplant donor.

This clone is categorized as medium-sized (0.01 to 0.1%). This same CDR3 is encoded by further DNA sequences in the sample. The chain has TRDV1 and TRDJ3, with D unresolved. From germline, CDR1 is TSWWSYY and CDR2 QGS. CDR3 length: 16 residues. Trimming cost V 2 bases and J 2 bases, with 7 bases left between them. CDR3 in amino acids: CALGEKGTWDTRQMFF. In DNA, the CDR3 is TGTGCTCTTGGGGAAAAAGGAACCTGGGACACCCGACAGATGTTTTTC.

A word on this clone: A far larger clone is one nucleotide away, so this likely arose from a read error. This sequence joins TRDV2 and TRDJ3; 7 nucleotides align to TRDD3. The CDR3 extends over 23 amino acids. Germline V gene lookup returns CDR1 GEAIGNYY and CDR2 EKD. The CDR3, as DNA: TGTGCCTGTGACACCGTAACACTTTTACCGTACTGGGGACCCTCCTGGGACGCCCGACAGATGTTTTTC. Amino acid sequence: CACDTVTLLPYWGPSWDARQMFF.

This clone came up once. A far larger clone is one nucleotide away, so this likely arose from a read error. CDR3 in amino acids: CACDTGGPGSWDTRRMFF. CDR3 sequence (DNA): TGTGCCTGTGACACGGGGGGACCAGGATCCTGGGACACCCGACGGATGTTTTTC. This sequence joins TRDV2 and TRDJ3, with D maybe TRDD3 (6 bases). Germline CDR1 GEAIGNYY, CDR2 EKD. The CDR3 contains 18 residues.

As to this clone: The same CDR3 is also encoded by other DNA sequences in this sample. The rearrangement uses TRDV1 and TRDJ1; tentatively, D is TRDD3 (6 bases). CDR3 length: 19 amino acids. Germline V gene lookup returns CDR1 TSWWSYY and CDR2 QGS. Trimming took off 2 bases at V and 2 bases at J, with 24 bases between the two ends. In DNA, the CDR3 is TGTGCTCTTGGGGAATGTATACCCAGCACTGGGACGTGTACCGATAAACTCATCTTT. It specifies CALGECIPSTGTCTDKLIF.

As regards this clone: A single base is all that separates this from a far larger clone, so a read error is likely. The rearrangement uses TRDV1 and TRDJ1, with D possibly being TRDD3 (5 bases). The CDR3 has 18 amino acids. Germline V lookup: CDR1 TSWWSYY, CDR2 QGS. In DNA form, the CDR3 reads TGTGCTCTTGGGGAACCCAGAGGCAGAGGGATTAACACCGATGAACTCATCTTT. Its translation is CALGEPRGRGINTDELIF.

Judged by abundance, this clone is large (0.1 to 1%). This chain uses TRDV2 with TRDJ3, with 9 nucleotides matching TRDD3. V shed 2 bases, J shed 1 base, and the junction held 2 bases outside the gene matches. The CDR3 is made up of 17 amino acids. CDR1 GEAIGNYY and CDR2 EKD come from the germline V gene. This CDR3 reads CACDSTGGSWDTRQMFF. Written as DNA, the CDR3 is TGTGCCTGTGACAGTACTGGGGGATCCTGGGACACCCGACAGATGTTTTTC.

This clone qualifies as large. CDR3 in DNA: TGTGCCTGTGACACTGGGGGATGGTCCTGGGACACCCGACAGATGTTTTTC. Encoded protein: CACDTGGWSWDTRQMFF. The chain has TRDV2 and TRDJ3; 8 positions agree with TRDD3. V shed 1 base and J 1 base; nucleotides not matched to a gene: 2. This CDR3 is 17 amino acids long. CDR1 and CDR2 (germline): GEAIGNYY, EKD.

Points on this clone: A much larger clone lies a single base off, so this may be a read error. This rearrangement joins TRDV2 to TRDJ3, with 12 bases identical to TRDD3. The germline V gene encodes CDR1 GEAIGNYY and CDR2 EKD. The CDR3 consists of 21 residues. DNA of the CDR3: TGTGCCTGTGACAAAGCCTCACTGGGGGATACTTCCCCCTGGGGCACCCGACAGATGTTTTTC. Amino acid sequence: CACDKASLGDTSPWGTRQMFF.

This clone was detected a few times. This may arise from a read error, as a much more abundant clone is one base away. J is TRDJ3 and V is TRDV2; 9 bases match TRDD3. From germline, CDR1 is GEAIGNYY and CDR2 EKD. The junction had 9 bases not matched to a gene; V was cut back by 4 bases and J by 0 bases. The CDR3 extends over 19 amino acids. The CDR3 is CACDPLAGGSSWDTRQMFF. The CDR3 coding sequence is TGTGCCTGTGATCCGCTTGCTGGGGGATCCTCCTGGGACACCCGACAGATGTTTTTC.

This clone is categorized as medium-sized. This CDR3 reads CAFQGAKVNWGDDSPKLIF. CDR3 DNA: TGTGCCTTTCAAGGCGCTAAAGTTAACTGGGGGGATGACTCTCCCAAACTCATCTTT. The J gene is TRDJ1, the V gene TRDV3, with 8 bases identical to TRDD3. The CDR3 extends over 19 amino acids. Germline V gives CDR1 TVYSNPD, CDR2 GDNSRS (reference sequence). The trim removed 2 bases at V and 8 bases at J, leaving 28 bases unmatched.

This clone is categorized as medium-sized. Other DNA variants within this sample encode the same CDR3. The V gene is TRDV1, the J gene TRDJ1, with 8 bases that match TRDD3. CDR1 TSWWSYY and CDR2 QGS come from the germline V gene. After removal of 1 base from V and 0 bases from J, the junction contained 31 bases not matched to a gene. CDR3 length: 25 residues. This CDR3 reads CALGEPKPPGLPLNLWGTYTDKLIF. CDR3 bases: TGTGCTCTTGGGGAACCTAAGCCCCCGGGACTACCACTTAACCTCTGGGGGACCTACACCGATAAACTCATCTTT.

This clone is labeled medium-sized. Other nucleotide sequences from this sample produce the same CDR3. V usage is TRDV1 and J usage is TRDJ1; the D is unclear. Germline V gene sequence: CDR1 TSWWSYY, CDR2 QGS. The V gene lost 6 bases and the J gene lost 7 bases, with 15 bases spanning the gap. The length of the CDR3 is 13 residues. Here the CDR3 DNA reads TGTGCTCTTGGCCTATCCACTTGCCTTAAACTCATCTTT. It yields the protein CALGLSTCLKLIF.

This clone rates as medium-sized. CDR3 nucleotides: TGTGCTCTTGGGGACCCAGGAGGCCTTTTCGGGGGGGATACTGTGGTGTCCGATAAACTCATCTTT. As protein: CALGDPGGLFGGDTVVSDKLIF. The chain carries TRDV1 and TRDJ1; 9 nucleotides match TRDD3. The CDR3 contains 22 residues. V was clipped by 3 bases and J by 3 bases; unmatched bases: 26. Germline V gene data show CDR1 as TSWWSYY and CDR2 as QGS.

This clone has just a few counts. Compared with germline, one end of the junction differs, possibly owing to a read error. The sample contains more than one DNA sequence encoding this CDR3. The rearrangement joins TRDV3 to TRDJ1; 11 bases are a match to TRDD3. The CDR3 sequence is 21 residues long. In germline, CDR1 is TVYSNPD, CDR2 GDNSRS (reference sequence). The CDR3 coding sequence is TGCGCCTACGCGCGCCTTCCCCACTGGCTACTGGGGGATATGTCTCGAGGTAAACTCATCTTT. It encodes CAYARLPHWLLGDMSRGKLIF.

This clone was seen a few times. Possible read error: a much larger clone is one base away. This specimen includes other DNA sequences encoding the same CDR3. The gene calls are TRDV1 and TRDJ1; D may be TRDD1 or TRDD3 (5 bases each). This CDR3 has 16 residues. The germline V gene encodes CDR1 TSWWSYY and CDR2 QGS. This CDR3 reads CALGELIGYDTDKLIF. The CDR3 DNA reads as TGTGCCCTTGGGGAATTAATAGGGTACGACACCGATAAACTCATCTTT.

This chain links TRDV1 with TRDJ1; 10 bases fit TRDD3. Germline V gene data show CDR1 as TSWWSYY and CDR2 as QGS. After removal of 1 base from V and 1 base from J, the junction contained 12 bases not matched to a gene. The CDR3 consists of 19 residues. CDR3 loop: CALGERMRTGGSFTDKLIF. The CDR3 DNA sequence: TGTGCTCTTGGGGAACGGATGAGAACTGGGGGATCCTTCACCGATAAACTCATCTTT.

With regard to this clone: An end of the junction differs from the germline gene, which may be a read error. The V and J genes are TRDV2 and TRDJ1; D unresolved. In germline, CDR1 is GEAIGNYY, CDR2 EKD. The CDR3 loop spans 15 amino acids. The CDR3 DNA sequence: TGTGCCTGTAACAAGGGCCTCTGGAGCACCGATAAACTCATCTTC. This sequence encodes CACNKGLWSTDKLIF.